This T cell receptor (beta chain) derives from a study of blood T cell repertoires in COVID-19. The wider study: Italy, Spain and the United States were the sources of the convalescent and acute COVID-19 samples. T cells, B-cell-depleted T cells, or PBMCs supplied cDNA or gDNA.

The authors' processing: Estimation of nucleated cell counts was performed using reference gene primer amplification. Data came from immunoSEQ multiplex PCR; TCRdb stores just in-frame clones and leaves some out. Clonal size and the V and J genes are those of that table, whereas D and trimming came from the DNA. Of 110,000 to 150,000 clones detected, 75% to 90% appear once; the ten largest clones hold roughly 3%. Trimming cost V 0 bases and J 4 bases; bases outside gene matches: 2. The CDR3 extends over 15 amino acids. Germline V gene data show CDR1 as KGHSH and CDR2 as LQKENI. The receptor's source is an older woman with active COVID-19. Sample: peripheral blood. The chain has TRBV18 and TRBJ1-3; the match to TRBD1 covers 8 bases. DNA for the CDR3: TGTGCCAGCTCACCACCGACAGGGGCAGGAAACACCATATATTTT. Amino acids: CASSPPTGAGNTIYF.